A single sample gave rise to the 26 T cell receptor beta chains below, sequenced in a study of T cells in Graves' hyperthyroidism and ophthalmopathy. Regions amplified from RNA transcripts were the TCR beta CDR3 regions. During a first-round RT-PCR of the TCR CDR3, the HTBI primer set was used. Each CDR3 protein gets one entry after TCRdb re-called the multiplex PCR reads with MiXCR. The data contain almost 350,000 distinct CDR3 sequences, roughly 20% of them singletons. The sample consisted of blood. These receptors came from a woman aged 40 to 55 with Graves' ophthalmopathy.

This clonotype was recorded a few times. This chain uses TRBV4-3 with TRBJ2-7; 7 positions match TRBD2. Per germline, CDR1 LGHNA and CDR2 YSLEER. The V and J ends lost 1 base and 2 bases, in that order; junction bases with no gene match: 11. The CDR3 totals 17 residues. The CDR3 region has the DNA TGCGCCAGCAGCCAAGGGGTGACAGCGACTAGCCCCTACGAGCAGTACTTC. This gives the protein CASSQGVTATSPYEQYF.

This clonotype was seen at least ten times. The genes are TRBV28 and TRBJ2-7; D unclear. V was trimmed by 6 bases and J by 1 base, leaving 7 bases between them. Germline CDR1 MDHEN, CDR2 SYDVKM. The CDR3 has 12 residues. The CDR3 DNA reads as TGTGCCAGCAGATTAAGGTCCTACGAGCAGTACTTC. Protein product: CASRLRSYEQYF.

This clonotype was found many times. The J gene is TRBJ1-5, the V gene TRBV19, with D tentatively TRBD1 (6 bases). The germline V gene encodes CDR1 LNHDA and CDR2 SQIVND (reference sequence). The CDR3 totals 15 residues. V lost 3 bases and J 0 bases, leaving 9 bases between the germline ends. The CDR3 is CASSIGGRSNQPQHF. The CDR3 nucleotides read TGTGCCAGTAGTATTGGGGGGCGTAGCAATCAGCCCCAGCATTTT.

In this sample, this clonotype turned up many times. The chain couples TRBV30 to TRBJ2-7; either TRBD1 or TRBD2 may fit D (7 bases each). Germline CDR1 reads GTSNPN; CDR2 reads SVGIG (reference sequence). Between the trimmed V and J ends, which lost 3 bases and 3 bases, there was a span of 15 bases. CDR3 length: 14 residues. The CDR3 loop reads CAWSEGGGLYEQYF. CDR3 nucleotides: TGTGCCTGGAGCGAGGGAGGGGGCCTCTACGAGCAGTACTTC.

There are a few counts of this clonotype. J is TRBJ2-7 and V is TRBV5-6; D gene unclear. CDR1 is SGHDT, CDR2 YYEEEE, per germline. V lost 3 bases and J 3 bases, leaving 19 bases between the germline ends. The CDR3 is 16 amino acids. The CDR3 spells CASSSPLVGRFYEQYF. CDR3 sequence (DNA): TGTGCCAGCAGCTCCCCTCTGGTGGGCCGTTTCTACGAGCAGTACTTC.

There are a few counts of this clonotype. V usage is TRBV3-1 and J usage is TRBJ2-2; D is unclear. The CDR3 runs to 15 residues. V gave up 4 bases and J gave up 1 base, with 10 bases separating them. Germline V gene sequence: CDR1 LGHDT, CDR2 YNNKEL (reference sequence). The CDR3 region has the DNA TGTGCCAGCAGCCCCGATTACGAGAACACCGGGGAGCTGTTTTTT. This codes for CASSPDYENTGELFF.

The V gene is TRBV20-1, the J gene TRBJ1-5; unclear D gene. The V end lost 1 base, the J end lost 5 bases, and 9 bases lay between the germline ends. This CDR3 is built from 13 residues. Germline V gene sequence: CDR1 DFQATT, CDR2 SNEGSKA (reference sequence). CDR3 DNA: TGCAGTGCTAGAGGAGGCGGGGATCAGCCCCAGCATTTT. Translated: CSARGGGDQPQHF.

This clonotype showed up many times. V usage is TRBV27 and J usage is TRBJ2-5, with a possible D match to TRBD2 (6 bases). The length of the CDR3 is 14 residues. Germline assignment: CDR1 MNHEY and CDR2 SMNVEV (reference sequence). Trimming pared 6 bases from V and 4 bases from J, leaving 15 bases between. CDR3 loop: CASSSRVGGETQYF. DNA for the CDR3: TGTGCCAGCAGCTCCCGAGTCGGGGGAGAGACCCAGTACTTC.

This clonotype occurred many times. A junction boundary mismatches the germline segment, possibly from a read error. CDR3 residues: CAYHRGYDYTF. CDR3 DNA: TGTGCCTACCATCGCGGGTATGACTACACCTTC. The V gene is TRBV30, the J gene TRBJ1-2, with D unresolved. This CDR3 comprises 11 residues. Germline CDR1 is GTSNPN and CDR2 is SVGIG (reference sequence). The variable domain in full, with the rest retrieved from reference TRBV30 and TRBJ1-2, is SQTIHQWPATLVQPVGSPLSLECTVEGTSNPNLYWYRQAAGRGLQLLFYSVGIGQISSEVPQNLSASRPQDRQFILSSKKLLLSDSGFYLCAYHRGYDYTFGSGTRLTVV.

There are many counts of this clonotype. This chain connects TRBV15 to TRBJ2-5; 10 bases align to TRBD2. V shed 4 bases, J shed 5 bases, and the junction held 7 bases outside the gene matches. CDR3 length equals 15 residues. Germline V gene data show CDR1 as LNHNV and CDR2 as YYDKDF (reference sequence). The chain's CDR3 is CATSKRLAGEETQYF. The CDR3 DNA sequence: TGTGCCACCAGCAAGAGGCTAGCGGGAGAGGAGACCCAGTACTTC. Complete variable domain (other parts from reference TRBV15 and TRBJ2-5): DAMVIQNPRYQVTQFGKPVTLSCSQTLNHNVMYWYQQKSSQAPKLLFHYYDKDFNNEADTPDNFQSRRPNTSFCFLDIRSPGLGDTAMYLCATSKRLAGEETQYFGPGTRLLVL.

This clonotype was counted a few times. V usage is TRBV30 and J usage is TRBJ1-1; D ambiguous. The CDR3 has 12 residues. Germline-derived CDR1 and CDR2 are GTSNPN and SVGIG (reference sequence). V lost 4 bases to trimming and J lost 6 bases, with 12 bases between them. In DNA, the CDR3 is TGTGCCTGGACCCGGGGAGGACCTGAAGCTTTCTTT. Its translation: CAWTRGGPEAFF.

This clonotype was counted many times. The chain recombines TRBV6-2 or TRBV6-3 with TRBJ2-5; tentatively, D is TRBD2 (5 bases). The CDR3 loop spans 15 amino acids. V gave up 6 bases and J gave up 2 bases, with 16 bases separating them. CDR1 and CDR2 from the germline V gene are MNHEY and SVGEGT. The CDR3 DNA is TGTGCCAGCAGGAGCTCGAGGGCAGTGCAAGAGACCCAGTACTTC. It is translated as CASRSSRAVQETQYF.

This clonotype came up many times. The V and J genes are TRBV7-2 and TRBJ2-2, with D perhaps matching TRBD2 (5 bases). The CDR3 is made up of 15 amino acids. The germline V gene encodes CDR1 SGHTA and CDR2 FQGNSA. The germline V and J ends were trimmed by 3 bases and 1 base, with 9 bases remaining between them. This CDR3 is CASSFQRWNTGELFF. CDR3 nucleotide sequence: TGTGCCAGCAGCTTCCAGCGGTGGAACACCGGGGAGCTGTTTTTT.

Comment on this clonotype: A read error may be the cause here, since a much bigger clone is one base away. V is TRBV20-1 and J is TRBJ2-5; D uncertain. Germline V gene lookup returns CDR1 DFQATT and CDR2 SNEGSKA (reference sequence). This CDR3 comprises 11 residues. This chain's CDR3 is CSGTEQETLYF. CDR3 nucleotides: TGCAGTGGTACGGAACAAGAGACCCTGTACTTC.

This clonotype showed up many times. The genes are TRBV15 and TRBJ1-2; no firm D call. The V end was cut by 5 bases, the J end by 2 bases, with 12 bases between. CDR1 and CDR2 from the germline V gene are LNHNV and YYDKDF (reference sequence). The CDR3 loop spans 14 amino acids. CDR3 loop: CATSEILSNYGYTF. The CDR3 coding sequence is TGTGCCACCAGCGAGATACTGAGCAACTATGGCTACACCTTC.

This clonotype has a count of ten or more. The J gene is TRBJ2-7, the V gene TRBV9; possibly TRBD1 for D (6 bases). Germline V gives CDR1 SGDLS, CDR2 YYNGEE. V lost 0 bases to trimming and J lost 6 bases, with 10 bases between them. The CDR3 runs 13 residues. For the CDR3, the DNA is TGTGCCAGCAGCGTAGGAGGGGGTTCCGAGCAGTACTTC. Encoded protein: CASSVGGGSEQYF.

This clonotype has just a few counts. This chain links TRBV18 with TRBJ2-3; 8 nucleotides agree with TRBD2. Germline CDR1 KGHSH, CDR2 LQKENI. With V trimmed by 1 base and J by 6 bases, 12 bases remained unmatched. CDR3 length: 17 amino acids. The CDR3 reads CASSPLAAGEFRDTQYF. Written as DNA, the CDR3 is TGTGCCAGCTCACCACTGGCAGCGGGAGAGTTTCGGGATACGCAGTATTTT.

This clonotype was picked up many times. This chain uses TRBV3-1 with TRBJ1-2, with no clear D. With 0 bases removed from V and 3 bases from J, the gap between germline ends came to 17 bases. The V gene's germline CDR1 is LGHDT and CDR2 YNNKEL (reference sequence). The CDR3 covers 17 residues. The CDR3 DNA reads as TGTGCCAGCAGCCAAGATCTTCCCGGTCATCTTGACTATGGCTACACCTTC. It is translated as CASSQDLPGHLDYGYTF.

Many counts were recorded for this clonotype. The chain is built from TRBV4-3 and TRBJ1-1; the D is unclear. Trimming pared 0 bases from V and 0 bases from J, leaving 8 bases between. The germline CDR1 and CDR2 sequences are LGHNA and YSLEER. CDR3 length: 15 residues. The CDR3 is CASSQDRQLNTEAFF. DNA of the CDR3: TGCGCCAGCAGCCAAGATAGGCAGCTGAACACTGAAGCTTTCTTT.

Many counts were recorded for this clonotype. The V and J genes are TRBV6-5 and TRBJ2-7, with TRBD1 matching 7 bases. The CDR3 contains 14 residues. Germline assignment: CDR1 MNHEY and CDR2 SVGAGI. The ends lost 2 bases at V and 5 bases at J; junction bases unmatched: 6. CDR3 nucleotides: TGTGCCAGCAGTTACACCTCACAGGGGCACGAGCAGTACTTC. Amino acid sequence: CASSYTSQGHEQYF.

This clonotype has ten or more counts. The V call is TRBV5-1, the J call TRBJ2-7; TRBD2 matches at 12 bases. The CDR3 runs 16 residues. Germline CDR1 reads SGHRS; CDR2 reads YFSETQ. V shed 1 base and J 4 bases; nucleotides not matched to a gene: 6. The CDR3: CASSLRTSGNIYEQYF. In nucleotides, the CDR3 is TGCGCCAGCAGCTTGCGGACTAGCGGGAACATATACGAGCAGTACTTC.

The chain carries TRBV11-1 and TRBJ1-1; 8 bases match TRBD1. CDR1 is SGHAT and CDR2 is FQDESV in the germline V gene (reference sequence). CDR3 size: 19 residues. The junction had 17 bases not matched to a gene; V was cut back by 5 bases and J by 0 bases. The CDR3 nucleotides are TGTGCCAGCAGCATCTCGCCCACAGGGGGGACGGCGATGAACACTGAAGCTTTCTTT. Translating it yields CASSISPTGGTAMNTEAFF.

This clonotype has at least ten counts. The gene calls are TRBV6-5 and TRBJ2-7; D unresolved. This CDR3 is 11 amino acids long. The germline CDR1 and CDR2 sequences are MNHEY and SVGAGI. Trimming stripped 5 bases from V and 5 bases from J, with 7 bases between. The CDR3 reads CASSPNNEQYF. In nucleotides, the CDR3 is TGTGCCAGCAGTCCAAACAACGAGCAGTACTTC.

The genes are TRBV28 and TRBJ2-5; D ambiguous. V lost 3 bases and J 7 bases, leaving 18 bases between the germline ends. Germline assignment: CDR1 MDHEN and CDR2 SYDVKM. CDR3 length: 15 amino acids. For the CDR3, the DNA is TGTGCCAGCAGTTTTGATGGGATCTCTTCGGGGACCCAGTACTTC. Its translation is CASSFDGISSGTQYF.

Ten or more counts support this clonotype. The V and J genes are TRBV29-1 and TRBJ2-7; tentatively, D is TRBD1 (6 bases). V was trimmed by 0 bases and J by 3 bases, leaving 15 bases between them. CDR1 SQVTM and CDR2 ANQGSEA come from the germline V gene. CDR3 size: 15 residues. DNA of the CDR3: TGCAGCGTTGAAGATGGGCGTGGCAGGGGCTACGAGCAGTACTTC. This translates into CSVEDGRGRGYEQYF.

This clonotype came up many times. The rearrangement joins TRBV28 to TRBJ2-1; weak D call: TRBD2 (5 bases). V was pared by 2 bases and J by 5 bases, with 19 bases between. The length of the CDR3 is 17 residues. CDR1 MDHEN and CDR2 SYDVKM come from the germline V gene. The CDR3 DNA reads TGTGCCAGCAGTTTAGTGGCCGGGGAGATTGGGAACAATGAGCAGTTCTTC. Translating gives CASSLVAGEIGNNEQFF. Full variable domain (missing parts from reference TRBV28 and TRBJ2-1): DVKVTQSSRYLVKRTGEKVFLECVQDMDHENMFWYRQDPGLGLRLIYFSYDVKMKEKGDIPEGYSVSREKKERFSLILESASTNQTSMYLCASSLVAGEIGNNEQFFGPGTRLTVL.